Following are 14 T cell receptor beta chains from one sample sequenced in a study of cytomegalovirus exposure and HLA in healthy donors. The primer mix had 60 Vbeta and 13 Jbeta primers. The repertoire was sequenced with immunoSEQ multiplex PCR; TCRdb's copy has only in-frame clones and lacks some. The data contain roughly 140,000 clones, about four fifths of them seen just once; the ten biggest clones take up roughly 5.6%. What was sequenced was PBMCs. The receptor set was obtained from a woman in her thirties or forties in good health and CMV-seropositive.

DNA for the CDR3: TGTGCCAGCAGGGCAGGGGGCAACACTGAAGCTTTCTTT. It encodes CASRAGGNTEAFF. The chain combines TRBV6-1 with TRBJ1-1; TRBD1 aligns across 8 bases. The germline gives CDR1 MNHNS, CDR2 SASEGT. After removal of 6 bases from V and 2 bases from J, the junction contained 2 bases not matched to a gene. CDR3 length: 13 amino acids.

The rearrangement uses TRBV5-1 and TRBJ2-1; the D is unclear. This CDR3 region has 12 residues. Germline V gene sequence: CDR1 SGHRS, CDR2 YFSETQ. The V end lost 4 bases, the J end lost 4 bases, and 6 bases lay between the germline ends. In DNA, the CDR3 is TGCGCCAGCAGCGTAGATTACAATGAGCAGTTCTTC. Its protein product is CASSVDYNEQFF.

The gene calls are TRBV15 and TRBJ2-7; 11 nucleotides align to TRBD2. The CDR3 is 17 residues long. The junction had 8 bases not matched to a gene; V was cut back by 1 base and J by 3 bases. Germline CDR1 LNHNV, CDR2 YYDKDF (reference sequence). The CDR3 sequence is CATSRAPGTSGSYEQYF. Here the CDR3 DNA reads TGTGCCACCAGCAGAGCCCCAGGAACTAGCGGGAGCTACGAGCAGTACTTC.

CDR3 coding DNA: TGTGCCAGCAGCTTAACTAGCGGGAGTGAGACCTACGAGCAGTACTTC. This sequence encodes CASSLTSGSETYEQYF. The chain couples TRBV5-4 to TRBJ2-7; the match to TRBD2 covers 11 bases. Germline V gene lookup returns CDR1 SGHNT and CDR2 YYREEE (reference sequence). The CDR3 is 16 residues long. V lost 2 bases, J lost 2 bases, and 6 bases stayed unmatched.

This clone has only one observation. The chain couples TRBV27 to TRBJ2-7, with 7 bases that match TRBD2. Germline assignment: CDR1 MNHEY and CDR2 SMNVEV (reference sequence). Trimming removed 6 bases from V and 1 base from J; junction bases left unmatched: 12. The CDR3 runs 16 residues. This CDR3 is CASSLTVASGSYEQYF. The CDR3, as DNA: TGTGCCAGCAGCCTGACGGTCGCTAGCGGATCCTACGAGCAGTACTTC.

In the case of this clone: The same CDR3 is also encoded by other DNA sequences in this sample. DNA for the CDR3: TGCGCCAGCAGCTTGGCAGGGGAAGGTTATGGCTACACCTTC. Protein: CASSLAGEGYGYTF. This chain joins TRBV5-1 and TRBJ1-2; D possibly corresponds to TRBD1 (6 bases). The CDR3 extends over 14 amino acids. Trimming pared 0 bases from V and 5 bases from J, leaving 11 bases between. Germline V gene data show CDR1 as SGHRS and CDR2 as YFSETQ.

The rearrangement links TRBV5-1 to TRBJ1-5; possibly TRBD1 for D (6 bases). V lost 0 bases, J lost 7 bases, and 8 bases lay in between. The CDR3 contains 13 residues. Germline loops: CDR1 SGHRS, CDR2 YFSETQ. In nucleotides, the CDR3 is TGCGCCAGCAGCTTGGAAAGGGGGCAGCCCCAGCATTTT. This sequence encodes CASSLERGQPQHF.

CDR3 DNA sequence: TGTGCCAGCAGCTTTGACCGGGACTACGACACTGAAGCTTTCTTT. Encoded protein: CASSFDRDYDTEAFF. The chain recombines TRBV7-9 with TRBJ1-1; D is perhaps TRBD1 (5 bases). V lost 3 bases, J lost 3 bases, and 14 bases lay in between. This CDR3 region has 15 residues. Germline V CDR1 and CDR2: SEHNR, FQNEAQ (reference sequence).

The chain couples TRBV2 to TRBJ1-6; D unclear. V lost 2 bases and J 9 bases, leaving 17 bases between the germline ends. This CDR3 has 16 amino acids. Germline CDR1 reads SNHLY; CDR2 reads FYNNEI. The CDR3 nucleotides are TGTGCCAGCAGTGAATATGGTACCGGCGAGGGTTCACCCCTCCACTTT. It yields the protein CASSEYGTGEGSPLHF.

The genes are TRBV6-1 and TRBJ2-7; 10 bases align to TRBD1. Germline V lookup: CDR1 MNHNS, CDR2 SASEGT. This CDR3 is 13 amino acids long. With V trimmed by 8 bases and J by 5 bases, 6 bases remained unmatched. For the CDR3, the DNA is TGTGCCAGCTGGGACAGGGGAAGTGACGAGCAGTACTTC. It yields the protein CASWDRGSDEQYF.

The chain recombines TRBV5-1 with TRBJ1-1, with no clear D. The V gene lost 1 base and the J gene lost 6 bases, with 16 bases spanning the gap. CDR3 length: 15 amino acids. The germline V gene encodes CDR1 SGHRS and CDR2 YFSETQ. The CDR3 loop reads CASSLIYPRSPEAFF. CDR3 in DNA: TGCGCCAGCAGCTTGATATACCCCAGATCCCCTGAAGCTTTCTTT.

This clone was observed a few times. This sequence joins TRBV29-1 and TRBJ2-1; tentatively, D is TRBD2 (5 bases). With 8 bases removed from V and 1 base from J, the gap between germline ends came to 9 bases. The CDR3 has 12 amino acids. Germline lookup yields CDR1 SQVTM and CDR2 ANQGSEA. CDR3 residues: CSFGESYNEQFF. In nucleotides, the CDR3 is TGCAGCTTTGGGGAGTCCTACAATGAGCAGTTCTTC.

The V gene is TRBV29-1, the J gene TRBJ1-4; D is undetermined. With 4 bases removed from V and 4 bases from J, the gap between germline ends came to 10 bases. The germline V gene encodes CDR1 SQVTM and CDR2 ANQGSEA. The CDR3 runs to 13 residues. The CDR3 here is CSVVMSDNEKLFF. The CDR3 DNA follows: TGCAGCGTTGTAATGAGTGATAATGAAAAACTGTTTTTT.

The V gene is TRBV2, the J gene TRBJ2-7, with 7 positions matching TRBD2. Germline CDR1 and CDR2: SNHLY and FYNNEI. Trimming removed 7 bases from V and 3 bases from J; junction bases left unmatched: 6. The CDR3 runs to 13 residues. The CDR3: CASKAGDYYEQYF. Here the CDR3 DNA reads TGTGCCAGCAAGGCGGGAGACTACTACGAGCAGTACTTC.